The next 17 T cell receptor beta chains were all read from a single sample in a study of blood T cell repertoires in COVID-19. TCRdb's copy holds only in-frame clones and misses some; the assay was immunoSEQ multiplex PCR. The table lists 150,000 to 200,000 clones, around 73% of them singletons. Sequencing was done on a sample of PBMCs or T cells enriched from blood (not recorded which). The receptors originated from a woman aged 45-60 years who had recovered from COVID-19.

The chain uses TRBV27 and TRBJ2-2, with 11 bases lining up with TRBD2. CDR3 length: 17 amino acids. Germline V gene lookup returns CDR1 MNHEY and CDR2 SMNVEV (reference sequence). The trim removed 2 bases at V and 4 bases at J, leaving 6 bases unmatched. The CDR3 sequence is CASSLRPGLAGTGELFF. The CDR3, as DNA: TGTGCCAGCAGTTTACGCCCAGGACTAGCGGGCACCGGGGAGCTGTTTTTT.

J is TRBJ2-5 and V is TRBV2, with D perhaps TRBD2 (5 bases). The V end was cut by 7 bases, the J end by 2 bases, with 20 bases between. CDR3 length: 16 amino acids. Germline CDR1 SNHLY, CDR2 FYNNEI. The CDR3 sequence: CASTRRVTGGQETQYF. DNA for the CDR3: TGTGCCAGCACCCGAAGAGTCACCGGAGGACAAGAGACCCAGTACTTC.

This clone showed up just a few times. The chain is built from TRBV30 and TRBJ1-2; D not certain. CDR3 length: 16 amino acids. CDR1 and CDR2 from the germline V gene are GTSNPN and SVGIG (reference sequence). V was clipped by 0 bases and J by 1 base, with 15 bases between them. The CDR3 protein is CAWSVLSIADNYGYTF. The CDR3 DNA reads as TGTGCCTGGAGTGTACTCTCGATTGCGGATAACTATGGCTACACCTTC.

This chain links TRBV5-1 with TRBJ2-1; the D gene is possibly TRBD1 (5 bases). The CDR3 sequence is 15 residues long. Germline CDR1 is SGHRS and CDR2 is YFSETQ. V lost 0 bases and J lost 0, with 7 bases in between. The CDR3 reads CASSLDRISYNEQFF. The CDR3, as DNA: TGCGCCAGCAGCTTGGACAGGATCTCCTACAATGAGCAGTTCTTC.

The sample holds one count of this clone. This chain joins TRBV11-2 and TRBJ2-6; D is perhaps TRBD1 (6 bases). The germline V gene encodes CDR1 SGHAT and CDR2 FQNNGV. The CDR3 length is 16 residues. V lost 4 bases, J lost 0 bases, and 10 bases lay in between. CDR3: CASSSIGGSGANVLTF. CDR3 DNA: TGTGCCAGCAGCTCGATAGGGGGCTCTGGGGCCAACGTCCTGACTTTC. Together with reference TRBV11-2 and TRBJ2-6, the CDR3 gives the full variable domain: EAGVAQSPRYKIIEKRQSVAFWCNPISGHATLYWYQQILGQGPKLLIQFQNNGVVDDSQLPKDRFSAERLKGVDSTLKIQPAKLEDSAVYLCASSSIGGSGANVLTFGAGSRLTVL.

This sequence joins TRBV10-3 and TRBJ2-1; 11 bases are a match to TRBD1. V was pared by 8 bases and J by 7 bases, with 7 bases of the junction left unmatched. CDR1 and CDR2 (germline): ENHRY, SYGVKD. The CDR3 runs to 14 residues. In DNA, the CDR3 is TGTGCCATCCGGACGGGACAGGGGGGGAATGAGCAGTTCTTC. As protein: CAIRTGQGGNEQFF.

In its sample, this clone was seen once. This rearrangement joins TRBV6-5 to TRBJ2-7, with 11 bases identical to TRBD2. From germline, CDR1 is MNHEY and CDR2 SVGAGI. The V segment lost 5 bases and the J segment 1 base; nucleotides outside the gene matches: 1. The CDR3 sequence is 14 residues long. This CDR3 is CASSRLAGSYEQYF. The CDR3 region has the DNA TGTGCCAGCAGTCGACTAGCGGGATCCTACGAGCAGTACTTC.

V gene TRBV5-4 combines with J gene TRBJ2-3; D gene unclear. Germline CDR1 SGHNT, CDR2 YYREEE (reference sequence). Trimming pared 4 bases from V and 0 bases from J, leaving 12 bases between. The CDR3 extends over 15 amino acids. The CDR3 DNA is TGTGCCAGCAGCATCTTTCACGGTAGCACAGATACGCAGTATTTT. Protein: CASSIFHGSTDTQYF.

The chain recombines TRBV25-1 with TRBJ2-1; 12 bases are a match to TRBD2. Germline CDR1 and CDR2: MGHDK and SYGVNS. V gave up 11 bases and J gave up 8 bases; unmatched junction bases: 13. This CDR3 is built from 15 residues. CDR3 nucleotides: TGTGCCGTAGGAATAACTAGCGGGAGGTCCGATGAGCAGTTCTTC. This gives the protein CAVGITSGRSDEQFF.

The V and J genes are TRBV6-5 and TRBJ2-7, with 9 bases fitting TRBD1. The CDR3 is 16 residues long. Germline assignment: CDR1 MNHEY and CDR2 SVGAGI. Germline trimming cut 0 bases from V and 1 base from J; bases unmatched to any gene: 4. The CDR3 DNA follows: TGTGCCAGCAGTTACTCGTTGGGACAGGGTTCCTACGAGCAGTACTTC. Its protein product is CASSYSLGQGSYEQYF.

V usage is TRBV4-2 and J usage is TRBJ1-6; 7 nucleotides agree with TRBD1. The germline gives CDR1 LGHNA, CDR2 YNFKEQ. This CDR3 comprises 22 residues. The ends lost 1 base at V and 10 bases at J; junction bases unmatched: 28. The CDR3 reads CASSQVVPRTGARVLSNSPLHF. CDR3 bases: TGTGCCAGCAGCCAAGTCGTTCCTCGTACAGGGGCAAGGGTCCTATCAAACTCACCCCTCCACTTT.

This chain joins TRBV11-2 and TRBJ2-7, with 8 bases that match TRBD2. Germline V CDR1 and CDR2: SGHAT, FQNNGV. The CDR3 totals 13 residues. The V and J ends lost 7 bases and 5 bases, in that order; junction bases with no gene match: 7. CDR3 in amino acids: CASNTRGGHEQYF. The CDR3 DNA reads TGTGCCAGCAACACTCGGGGGGGCCACGAGCAGTACTTC.

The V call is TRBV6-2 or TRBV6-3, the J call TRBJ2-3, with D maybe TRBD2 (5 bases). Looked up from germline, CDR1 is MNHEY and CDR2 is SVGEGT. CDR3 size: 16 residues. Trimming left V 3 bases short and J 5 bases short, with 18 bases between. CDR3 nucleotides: TGTGCCAGCAGTTATGAGGCCGGACTGCTCAGAGATACGCAGTATTTT. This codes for CASSYEAGLLRDTQYF.

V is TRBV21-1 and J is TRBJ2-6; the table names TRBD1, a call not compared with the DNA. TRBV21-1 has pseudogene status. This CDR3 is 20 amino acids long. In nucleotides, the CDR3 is TGTGCCAGCAGCAAAGGGGACAGGGGTATCCCCCGCTCTGGGGCCAACGTCCTGACTTTC. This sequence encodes CASSKGDRGIPRSGANVLTF.

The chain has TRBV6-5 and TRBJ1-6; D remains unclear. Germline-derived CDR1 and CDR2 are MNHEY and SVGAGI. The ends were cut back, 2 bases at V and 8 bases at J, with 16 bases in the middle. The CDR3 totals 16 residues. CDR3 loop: CASSYRLPLTHSPLHF. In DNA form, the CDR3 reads TGTGCCAGCAGTTACCGATTACCACTAACCCATTCACCCCTCCACTTT.

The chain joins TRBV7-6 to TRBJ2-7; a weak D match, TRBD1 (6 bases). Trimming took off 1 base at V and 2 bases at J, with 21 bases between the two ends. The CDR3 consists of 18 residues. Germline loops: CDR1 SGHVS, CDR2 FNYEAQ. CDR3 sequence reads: CASSLGARGGLTPYEQYF. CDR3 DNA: TGTGCCAGCAGCTTAGGGGCTCGAGGGGGTCTAACGCCCTACGAGCAGTACTTC.

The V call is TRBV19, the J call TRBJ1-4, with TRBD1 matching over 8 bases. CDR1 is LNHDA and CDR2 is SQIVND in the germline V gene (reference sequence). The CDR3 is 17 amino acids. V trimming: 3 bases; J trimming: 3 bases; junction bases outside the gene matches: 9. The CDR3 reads CASSIGTGSAANEKLFF. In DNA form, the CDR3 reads TGTGCCAGTAGTATCGGGACAGGATCTGCGGCTAATGAAAAACTGTTTTTT.